The 11 T cell receptor beta chains below all came from one sample that was sequenced in a study of cytomegalovirus exposure and HLA in healthy donors. PCR was performed using 60 Vbeta and 13 Jbeta primers. TCRdb's copy holds only in-frame clones and misses some; the assay was immunoSEQ multiplex PCR. The data contain about 110,000 clones, roughly 80% of them singletons. The sample taken for sequencing was PBMCs. The receptors originated from a woman in her thirties or forties in good health and CMV-seropositive.

The chain's CDR3 is CASGEGGVEQYF. The CDR3 coding sequence is TGTGCCAGCGGGGAAGGGGGCGTCGAGCAGTACTTC. The rearrangement links TRBV6-5 to TRBJ2-7; 7 bases map to TRBD1. CDR1 MNHEY and CDR2 SVGAGI come from the germline V gene. The V gene end was trimmed by 8 bases and the J gene end by 6 bases; junction bases not matched to a gene: 7. The CDR3 runs 12 residues.

The chain carries TRBV18 and TRBJ2-1; 9 bases fit TRBD2. V lost 3 bases to trimming and J lost 5 bases; unmatched junction nucleotides: 5. The germline gives CDR1 KGHSH, CDR2 LQKENI. This CDR3 spans 15 amino acids. In nucleotides, the CDR3 is TGTGCCAGCTCACCCCTAGCGGGGCCCGACAATGAGCAGTTCTTC. This translates into CASSPLAGPDNEQFF. Combining the CDR3 with reference TRBV18 and TRBJ2-1 gives the whole variable domain NAGVMQNPRHLVRRRGQEARLRCSPMKGHSHVYWYRQLPEEGLKFMVYLQKENIIDESGMPKERFSAEFPKEGPSILRIQQVVRGDSAAYFCASSPLAGPDNEQFFGPGTRLTVL.

The rearrangement joins TRBV9 to TRBJ1-3, with D unclear. This CDR3 is 15 amino acids long. Germline-derived CDR1 and CDR2 are SGDLS and YYNGEE. V lost 4 bases and J 0 bases, leaving 11 bases between the germline ends. The CDR3 spells CASSQFSISGNTIYF. CDR3 nucleotide sequence: TGTGCCAGCAGCCAGTTTTCGATCTCTGGAAACACCATATATTTT.

In this sample, this clone turned up once. V and J are TRBV6-1 and TRBJ2-1; D may be TRBD2 (5 bases). Germline loops: CDR1 MNHNS, CDR2 SASEGT. There are 16 residues in the CDR3. The V gene lost 4 bases and the J gene lost 4 bases, with 17 bases spanning the gap. CDR3 sequence (DNA): TGTGCCAGCAGTGTAGCCAATTGGGGAGTATACAATGAGCAGTTCTTC. It yields the protein CASSVANWGVYNEQFF.

This rearrangement joins TRBV5-1 to TRBJ2-5; 8 positions match TRBD1. Germline trimming cut 2 bases from V and 4 bases from J; bases unmatched to any gene: 4. Germline CDR1 reads SGHRS; CDR2 reads YFSETQ. This CDR3 is 14 amino acids long. The CDR3 coding sequence is TGCGCCAGCAGCTTCGGACAGGGAAGAGAGACCCAGTACTTC. It codes for CASSFGQGRETQYF.

A few counts support this clone. The J gene is TRBJ1-1, the V gene TRBV6-6, with D maybe TRBD1 (5 bases). Germline-derived CDR1 and CDR2 are MNHNY and SVGAGI (reference sequence). This CDR3 region has 13 residues. With 2 bases removed from V and 6 bases from J, the gap between germline ends came to 10 bases. The CDR3 coding sequence is TGTGCCAGCAGTTACCGTCAGGGCGCTGAAGCTTTCTTT. Its translation is CASSYRQGAEAFF.

For the CDR3, the DNA is TGTGCCAGTAACCAGGGGGCAGATCAGCCCCAGCATTTT. Protein: CASNQGADQPQHF. V and J are TRBV2 and TRBJ1-5; 8 nucleotides align to TRBD1. Per the germline V gene, CDR1 is SNHLY and CDR2 is FYNNEI. The CDR3 covers 13 residues. The trim removed 9 bases at V and 5 bases at J, leaving 6 bases unmatched.

The chain joins TRBV11-3 to TRBJ1-1, with D possibly TRBD1 on 5 matching bases. Trimming left V 3 bases short and J 5 bases short, with 10 bases between. The CDR3 sequence is 13 residues long. Germline V lookup: CDR1 SGHNT, CDR2 YENEEA. In DNA, the CDR3 is TGTGCCAGCAGCTTTTCGCGGGGGACTGAAGCTTTCTTT. Its translation: CASSFSRGTEAFF.

The rearrangement joins TRBV5-1 to TRBJ2-2; D remains unclear. Germline CDR1 and CDR2: SGHRS and YFSETQ. CDR3 size: 15 residues. With 2 bases removed from V and 0 bases from J, the gap between germline ends came to 8 bases. In DNA, the CDR3 is TGCGCCAGCAGCTTTGCAGGTCCGAACACCGGGGAGCTGTTTTTT. It yields the protein CASSFAGPNTGELFF.

This chain links TRBV19 with TRBJ1-5; 9 bases line up with TRBD1. CDR3 length: 15 residues. CDR1 LNHDA and CDR2 SQIVND come from the germline V gene (reference sequence). V shed 6 bases and J 1 base; nucleotides not matched to a gene: 4. Here the CDR3 reads CASRSQGASNQPQHF. DNA of the CDR3: TGTGCCAGTAGATCACAGGGGGCCAGCAATCAGCCCCAGCATTTT.

The table lists this clone with a few counts. The V gene is TRBV7-9, the J gene TRBJ2-1; 9 positions agree with TRBD1. CDR1 and CDR2 from the germline V gene are SEHNR and FQNEAQ (reference sequence). After removal of 4 bases from V and 2 bases from J, the junction contained 3 bases not matched to a gene. This CDR3 comprises 15 residues. CDR3 residues: CASSYTGGAYNEQFF. The CDR3 bases are TGTGCCAGCAGCTATACAGGGGGCGCCTACAATGAGCAGTTCTTC. Full variable domain (rest looked up from reference TRBV7-9 and TRBJ2-1): DTGVSQNPRHKITKRGQNVTFRCDPISEHNRLYWYRQTLGQGPEFLTYFQNEAQLEKSRLLSDRFSAERPKGSFSTLEIQRTEQGDSAMYLCASSYTGGAYNEQFFGPGTRLTVL.